Only a few counts were recorded for the clone carrying this T cell receptor beta chain. The antigen is unknown. The sample comes from a study of cytomegalovirus exposure and HLA in healthy donors. Study-wide context: Researchers found that about four fifths of 350 to 500 genotyped donors fell within the Caucasian-associated ancestry cluster.

Study-level findings and limits: Earlier results showed most TCR beta V segments being productive about 90% or about 30% of the time.

The PCR was carried out with 60 Vbeta primers and 13 Jbeta primers. Produced via immunoSEQ multiplex PCR; TCRdb's table is partial and in-frame only. The sample has some 99,000 clones, roughly 63% seen once. Germline V CDR1 and CDR2: SNHLY, FYNNEI. CDR3 length: 16 residues. Trimming pared 5 bases from V and 7 bases from J, leaving 20 bases between. V and J are TRBV2 and TRBJ2-2, with D possibly TRBD1 on 5 matching bases. Sequences were obtained from PBMCs. The source of this sequence is a woman aged 70-85 years in good health and CMV-seropositive. The CDR3 reads CASSLLGQGVGGELFF. The CDR3 DNA follows: TGTGCCAGCAGTTTGCTGGGGCAGGGTGTAGGCGGGGAGCTGTTTTTT.